This TCR beta chain was sequenced during a study of HIV-infected patients and healthy controls. Study-level findings and limits: CMV-associated CDR3s mostly grew nonsignificantly during therapy, while HIV-associated CDR3s declined significantly. HIV+ repertoires were severely depleted of MAIT alpha-chain CDR3s, unlike healthy controls. Eight alpha and eight beta V genes differed significantly in mean usage between HIV-infected patients and controls.

This CDR3 spans 15 amino acids. CDR1 SEHNR and CDR2 FQNEAQ come from the germline V gene (reference sequence). Between the trimmed V and J ends, which lost 4 bases and 3 bases, there was a span of 12 bases. No cell fractionation was done, so the repertoire covers all unsorted peripheral blood T cells. This clonotype was seen ten or more times. The antigen is unknown. Around 450 ng RNA was reverse transcribed with alpha and beta constant-region primers. Alpha and beta chain libraries were made separately by chain-specific third strand synthesis with multiplexing indices. Each cDNA molecule was barcoded, and a single primer pair amplified each chain. TCRdb re-called the 5' RACE reads with MiXCR, one entry per CDR3 protein. The data hold 10,000 to 11,000 distinct CDR3 sequences, with roughly a tenth observed a single time.

The TCR was taken from an adult with HIV infection. Sequenced here: blood, sampled before antiretroviral therapy. The chain links TRBV7-9 to TRBJ1-4; D is unclear. The CDR3 here is CASSYLLDSNEKLFF. The CDR3 DNA sequence: TGTGCCAGCAGCTACTTATTGGACTCTAATGAAAAACTGTTTTTT.